These 19 T cell receptor beta chains came from one sample sequenced in a study of T cells in Graves' hyperthyroidism and ophthalmopathy. There were TCR beta CDR3 regions amplified from RNA transcripts. The TCR CDR3 was amplified in a first-round RT-PCR using the HTBI primer set. Each CDR3 protein gets one entry after TCRdb re-called the multiplex PCR reads with MiXCR. The sample includes 550,000 to 700,000 distinct CDR3 sequences, 46% of them seen just once. The sequencing input was peripheral blood or thyroid tissue (not recorded which). All receptors come from an adult woman with Graves' disease, either hyperthyroidism or ophthalmopathy (not recorded which).

The genes are TRBV5-1 and TRBJ2-2, with 8 bases matching TRBD1. V was clipped by 6 bases and J by 3 bases; unmatched bases: 7. Looked up from germline, CDR1 is SGHRS and CDR2 is YFSETQ. There are 15 residues in the CDR3. CDR3 coding DNA: TGCGCCAGCAAAAAGACAGGGGAGTACACCGGGGAGCTGTTTTTT. Protein: CASKKTGEYTGELFF.

V is TRBV10-3 and J is TRBJ2-3; no clear D. This CDR3 contains 11 residues. Germline V gene data show CDR1 as ENHRY and CDR2 as SYGVKD. V gave up 4 bases and J gave up 4 bases, with 3 bases separating them. CDR3 region: CAISASDTQYF. The CDR3 bases are TGTGCCATCAGTGCGTCAGATACGCAGTATTTT.

In the case of this clonotype: A much larger clone sits a single nucleotide away, making a read error possible. This rearrangement joins TRBV10-3 to TRBJ1-4; D is undetermined. Trimming left V 5 bases short and J 7 bases short, with 17 bases between. The germline CDR1 and CDR2 sequences are ENHRY and SYGVKD. The CDR3 contains 15 residues. Here the CDR3 DNA reads TGTGCCATCAGTACTATGACTACACGTGGTGAAAAACTGTTTTTT. This encodes CAISTMTTRGEKLFF.

The chain joins TRBV9 to TRBJ2-5; the match to TRBD2 covers 8 bases. V trimming: 4 bases; J trimming: 5 bases; junction bases outside the gene matches: 13. The CDR3 extends over 16 amino acids. Germline values: CDR1 SGDLS, CDR2 YYNGEE. CDR3 protein: CASSPGGGGPRETQYF. CDR3 DNA: TGTGCCAGCAGCCCGGGGGGGGGAGGGCCGAGGGAGACCCAGTACTTC.

This clonotype has a handful of counts. V is TRBV30 and J is TRBJ2-6; D call uncertain. This CDR3 is built from 15 residues. V was clipped by 3 bases and J by 1 base, with 10 bases between them. The germline V gene has CDR1 GTSNPN and CDR2 SVGIG (reference sequence). Here the CDR3 reads CAWRGFPSGANVLTF. The CDR3 DNA follows: TGTGCCTGGAGGGGCTTCCCTTCTGGGGCCAACGTCCTGACTTTC.

V usage is TRBV9 and J usage is TRBJ2-5, with D uncertain. The ends were cut back, 2 bases at V and 7 bases at J, with 6 bases in the middle. Germline V gene lookup returns CDR1 SGDLS and CDR2 YYNGEE. This CDR3 spans 11 amino acids. CDR3 residues: CASSVDGTQYF. For the CDR3, the DNA is TGTGCCAGCAGCGTGGACGGGACCCAGTACTTC.

In the case of this clonotype: A read error may produce the germline difference seen at one junction end. The chain recombines TRBV2 with TRBJ1-5; D might be TRBD1 (5 bases). The germline V gene has CDR1 SNHLY and CDR2 FYNNEI. The CDR3 loop spans 14 amino acids. Here the CDR3 DNA reads TGTGCCATCAGTGAGGAGGGGAGCAATCAGCCCCAGCATTTT. Translation: CAISEEGSNQPQHF.

This clonotype was seen ten or more times. This chain uses TRBV19 with TRBJ1-2; tentative D call: TRBD1 (5 bases). V gave up 3 bases and J gave up 6 bases, with 17 bases separating them. Germline V gene sequence: CDR1 LNHDA, CDR2 SQIVND (reference sequence). This CDR3 is built from 15 residues. The CDR3 DNA is TGTGCCAGTAGTATGTTCAGGGATGTGTTGGATGGCTACACCTTC. This codes for CASSMFRDVLDGYTF. Drawing the rest from reference TRBV19 and TRBJ1-2, the complete variable domain is DGGITQSPKYLFRKEGQNVTLSCEQNLNHDAMYWYRQDPGQGLRLIYYSQIVNDFQKGDIAEGYSVSREKKESFPLTVTSAQKNPTAFYLCASSMFRDVLDGYTFGSGTRLTVV.

V usage is TRBV5-1 and J usage is TRBJ2-5, with 7 bases aligning to TRBD2. Germline V CDR1 and CDR2: SGHRS, YFSETQ. Unmatched junction bases numbered 9, after V lost 5 bases and J lost 5 bases. CDR3 size: 14 residues. CDR3 DNA: TGCGCCAGCAGGCTGGATCCAGCGGGGGAGACCCAGTACTTC. Residues: CASRLDPAGETQYF.

This clonotype was detected many times. The chain links TRBV20-1 to TRBJ2-7, with D possibly TRBD2 on 5 matching bases. The CDR3 spans 16 residues. V lost 0 bases, J lost 3 bases, and 18 bases lay in between. The germline gives CDR1 DFQATT, CDR2 SNEGSKA (reference sequence). DNA of the CDR3: TGCAGTGCTAGAGAAACATCCCCCGCGGGCCTCTACGAGCAGTACTTC. Its protein is CSARETSPAGLYEQYF.

This clonotype was counted only a few times. The J gene is TRBJ1-1, the V gene TRBV2; possibly TRBD1 for D (6 bases). The ends were cut back, 6 bases at V and 5 bases at J, with 19 bases in the middle. The CDR3 has 15 residues. Germline V gene sequence: CDR1 SNHLY, CDR2 FYNNEI. CDR3 bases: TGTGCCAGCAGACGTGACGCCCCAGGGGAAACTGAAGCTTTCTTT. Amino acids: CASRRDAPGETEAFF.

This chain connects TRBV7-2 to TRBJ2-5; unclear D gene. Trimming cost V 5 bases and J 2 bases, with 12 bases left between them. Germline V CDR1 and CDR2: SGHTA, FQGNSA. The CDR3 contains 14 residues. CDR3 sequence: CASSPWGPQETQYF. The CDR3 region has the DNA TGTGCCAGCAGCCCTTGGGGTCCGCAAGAGACCCAGTACTTC. The variable domain in full, with the rest retrieved from reference TRBV7-2 and TRBJ2-5, is GAGVSQSPSNKVTEKGKDVELRCDPISGHTALYWYRQSLGQGLEFLIYFQGNSAPDKSGLPSDRFSAERTGGSVSTLTIQRTQQEDSAVYLCASSPWGPQETQYFGPGTRLLVL.

This CDR3 reads CSASLNQGTGGSYEQYF. The CDR3 bases are TGCAGTGCCAGCCTTAACCAGGGGACAGGGGGCTCCTACGAGCAGTACTTC. This chain uses TRBV20-1 with TRBJ2-7; 11 nucleotides agree with TRBD1. V lost 6 bases, J lost 0 bases, and 13 bases stayed unmatched. The CDR3 extends over 17 amino acids. Germline-derived CDR1 and CDR2 are DFQATT and SNEGSKA (reference sequence).

At least ten counts were recorded for this clonotype. The genes are TRBV5-1 and TRBJ1-1, with 9 positions matching TRBD1. The CDR3 is 14 residues long. The trim removed 5 bases at V and 4 bases at J, leaving 6 bases unmatched. Germline CDR1 SGHRS, CDR2 YFSETQ. CDR3 sequence: CASRRTGEVTEAFF. The CDR3 coding sequence is TGCGCCAGCAGAAGGACAGGGGAGGTCACTGAAGCTTTCTTT.

This clonotype was seen a handful of times. The chain links TRBV10-2 to TRBJ2-5; 11 bases fit TRBD2. After removal of 5 bases from V and 5 bases from J, the junction contained 10 bases not matched to a gene. Germline CDR1 is WSHSY and CDR2 is SAAADI. This CDR3 is 16 amino acids long. DNA of the CDR3: TGCGCCAGCAGTAAGAGACTAGCGGGGATGATGGAGACCCAGTACTTC. It specifies CASSKRLAGMMETQYF.

The table lists this clonotype with many counts. The chain is built from TRBV20-1 and TRBJ2-7; the D gene could be TRBD1 or TRBD2 (6 bases each). Germline CDR1 reads DFQATT; CDR2 reads SNEGSKA (reference sequence). Trimming left V 6 bases short and J 0 bases short, with 15 bases between. The CDR3 is 14 amino acids. The CDR3 loop reads CSALGGQSSYEQYF. The CDR3 DNA is TGCAGTGCCCTGGGGGGCCAAAGCTCCTACGAGCAGTACTTC.

The table lists this clonotype with many counts. The chain uses TRBV4-1 and TRBJ1-1; the D is unclear. This CDR3 has 11 amino acids. Trimming took off 1 base at V and 11 bases at J, with 8 bases between the two ends. The V gene's germline CDR1 is MGHRA and CDR2 YSYEKL. The CDR3 DNA sequence: TGCGCCAGCAGCCAAGGGGGAGGGGCTTTCTTT. Its translation: CASSQGGGAFF.

This clonotype was counted at least ten times. The chain has TRBV20-1 and TRBJ2-7; TRBD2 agrees at 7 bases. The CDR3 loop spans 15 amino acids. Losses at the gene ends were 7 bases for V and 2 bases for J; bases not matched to a gene: 14. Germline loops: CDR1 DFQATT, CDR2 SNEGSKA (reference sequence). The CDR3 region is CSGLRSREGPYEQYF. For the CDR3, the DNA is TGCAGTGGTTTGAGGTCGAGGGAGGGTCCCTACGAGCAGTACTTC.

The rearrangement joins TRBV20-1 to TRBJ1-2; D call uncertain. The length of the CDR3 is 15 residues. Germline lookup yields CDR1 DFQATT and CDR2 SNEGSKA (reference sequence). The V end lost 3 bases, the J end lost 0 bases, and 14 bases lay between the germline ends. CDR3 loop: CSASSLQTPNYGYTF. Written as DNA, the CDR3 is TGCAGTGCTAGTAGCCTACAGACGCCTAACTATGGCTACACCTTC.